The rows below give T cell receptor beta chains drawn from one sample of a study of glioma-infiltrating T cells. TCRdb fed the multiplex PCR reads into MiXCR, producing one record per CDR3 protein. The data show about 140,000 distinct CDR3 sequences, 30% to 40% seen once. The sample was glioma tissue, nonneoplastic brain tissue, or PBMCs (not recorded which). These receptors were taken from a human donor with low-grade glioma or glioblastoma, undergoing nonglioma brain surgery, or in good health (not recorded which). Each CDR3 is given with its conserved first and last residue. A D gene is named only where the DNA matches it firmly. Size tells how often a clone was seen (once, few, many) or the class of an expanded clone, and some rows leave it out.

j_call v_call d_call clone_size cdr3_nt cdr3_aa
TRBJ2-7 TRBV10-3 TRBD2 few TGTGCCATCAGCCGACTAGCGGGGGCGGAAAACGAGCAGTACTTC CAISRLAGAENEQYF
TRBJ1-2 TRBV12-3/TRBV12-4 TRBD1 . TGTGCCAGCAGTTTAGAAGGGGGCGTGAGAGGCTACACCTTC CASSLEGGVRGYTF
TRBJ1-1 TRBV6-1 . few TGTGCCAGCAGTGCATTCAGGGGTACTGAAGCTTTCTTT CASSAFRGTEAFF
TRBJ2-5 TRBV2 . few TGTGCCAGCAGTGCGCAGCGAGAAGAGACCCAGTACTTC CASSAQREETQYF
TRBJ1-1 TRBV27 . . TGTGCCAGCAGTTCCCTTGCGCAGGTGAACACTGAAGCTTTCTTT CASSSLAQVNTEAFF
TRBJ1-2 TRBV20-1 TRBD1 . TGCAGTGCTGATTGGACAGGGGCAAATGGCTACACCTTC CSADWTGANGYTF
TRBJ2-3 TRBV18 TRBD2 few TGTGCCAGCTCACCGGGACTAGCAGGCACAGATACGCAGTATTTT CASSPGLAGTDTQYF
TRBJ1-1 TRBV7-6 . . TGTGCCAGCAGCTTAAATCAGAACACTGAAGCTTTCTTT CASSLNQNTEAFF
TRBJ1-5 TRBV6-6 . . TGTGCCAGCAGTTACGATGGACAGCCGTATAGCAATCAGCCCCAGCATTTT CASSYDGQPYSNQPQHF
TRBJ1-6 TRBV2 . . TGTGCCAGCAGTGGGAGAACAGGTCTCGCTAGCGCCCTCCACTTT CASSGRTGLASALHF
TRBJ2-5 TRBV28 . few TGTGCCAGCAGTCCTCCGGGAGACCAAGAGACCCAGTACTTC CASSPPGDQETQYF
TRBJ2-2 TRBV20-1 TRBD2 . TGCAGTGCTAGGGGGACAGACACTGGGACTAGCGGGAGGAGCGGCACCGGGGAGCTGTTTTTT CSARGTDTGTSGRSGTGELFF
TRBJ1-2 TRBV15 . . TGTGCCACCTCGTGGGGAGGGCCGGACTATGGCTACACCTTC CATSWGGPDYGYTF
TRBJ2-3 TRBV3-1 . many TGTGCCAGCAGCCAAGGGTCAGGGAGAGGAACAGATACGCAGTATTTT CASSQGSGRGTDTQYF
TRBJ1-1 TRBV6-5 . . TGTGCCAGCAGCTTAACCGGGCGGACTGAAGCTTTCTTT CASSLTGRTEAFF
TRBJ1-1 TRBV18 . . TGTGCCAGCTCACGGGGAAACACTGAAGTTTTCTTT CASSRGNTEVFF
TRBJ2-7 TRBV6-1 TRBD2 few TGTGCCAGCAGTCCCCTTGGACTAGCGGGAGAGAGCGTCGAGCAGTACTTC CASSPLGLAGESVEQYF
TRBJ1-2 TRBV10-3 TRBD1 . TGTGCCATCCGGGGGACAGGGGAGGGCTACACCTTC CAIRGTGEGYTF
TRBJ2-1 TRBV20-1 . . TGCAGTGCGGACCGGACAGCCTACAATGAGCAGTTCTTC CSADRTAYNEQFF
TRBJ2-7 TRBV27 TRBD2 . TGTGCCAGCATGACGGGACTAGCGGGATCCGAGCAGTACTTC CASMTGLAGSEQYF
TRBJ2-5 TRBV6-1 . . TGTGCCAGCAGCCTCGGAGCTCAAGAGACCCAGTACTTC CASSLGAQETQYF
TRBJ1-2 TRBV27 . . TGTGCCACCAGTGATGCTGTGGGCTATGGCTACACCTTC CATSDAVGYGYTF
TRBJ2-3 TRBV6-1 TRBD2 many TGTGCCAGCAGTCACCGGGGGGGAGAAATTGCAGATACGCAGTATTTT CASSHRGGEIADTQYF
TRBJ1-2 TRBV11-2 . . TGTGCCAGCAGCCCGGGAGGGTTGTACTATGGCTACACCTTC CASSPGGLYYGYTF
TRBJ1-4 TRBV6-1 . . TGTGCCAGCAGCCCTGACAGTCTTAATGAAAAACTGTTTTTT CASSPDSLNEKLFF
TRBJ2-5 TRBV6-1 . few TGTGCCAGCCGACAGGTCGGTAACCAAGAGACCCAGTACTTC CASRQVGNQETQYF
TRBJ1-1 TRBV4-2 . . TGTGCCAGCGCAAGGTCTCTGGGATTCACTGAAGCTTTCTTT CASARSLGFTEAFF
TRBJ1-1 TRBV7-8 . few TGTGCCAGCAGCAAAGACACGTTCAACACTGAAGCTTTCTTT CASSKDTFNTEAFF
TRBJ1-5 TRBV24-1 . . TGTGCCACCATCCGTACAGGCCCAAATCAGCCCCAGCATTTT CATIRTGPNQPQHF
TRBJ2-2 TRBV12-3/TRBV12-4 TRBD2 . TGTGCCAGCAGTAGCGGACTAGCGGGGATCACCGGGGAGCTGTTTTTT CASSSGLAGITGELFF
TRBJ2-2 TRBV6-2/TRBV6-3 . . TGTGCCAGCTGCCGACTGAGCGGGGAGCTGTTTTTT CASCRLSGELFF
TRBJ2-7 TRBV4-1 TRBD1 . TGCGCCAGCAGCCAAGGCAGGGGGCTCTACGAGCAGTACTTC CASSQGRGLYEQYF
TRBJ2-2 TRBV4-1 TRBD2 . TGCGCCAGCGGGGGGACTAGCGTCACCGGGGAGCTGTTTTTT CASGGTSVTGELFF
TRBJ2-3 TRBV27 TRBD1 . TGTGCCAGCACCCCTCCTCCCCGGACAGGGGTACCCTATACGCAGTATTTT CASTPPPRTGVPYTQYF
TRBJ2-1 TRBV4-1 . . TGCGCCAGCAGCCCCGAGCGGTTCTCCTACAATGAGCAGTTCTTC CASSPERFSYNEQFF
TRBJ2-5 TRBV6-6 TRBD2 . TGTGCCAGCAGTTACGGGGTTGCTAGCGGTCTCCAAGAGACCCAGTACTTC CASSYGVASGLQETQYF